Presented here are 2 T cell receptor beta chains from one specimen sequenced in a study of CD8 T cells in Susac syndrome. With random hexamers, reverse transcription was performed on about 0.5 to 1 ug of RNA. MiXCR was run by TCRdb on the immunoSEQ multiplex PCR reads, yielding one entry per CDR3 protein. Of some 200,000 distinct CDR3 sequences listed, 85% to 95% are singletons. Sequencing used CD8+ T cells from PBMCs. All receptors derive from a human donor with Susac syndrome.

The chain links TRBV20-1 to TRBJ2-3; 12 bases match TRBD2. Germline lookup yields CDR1 DFQATT and CDR2 SNEGSKA (reference sequence). The CDR3 has 19 amino acids. V shed 3 bases, J shed 5 bases, and the junction held 18 bases outside the gene matches. CDR3 sequence: CSASRPAVLAGGVGDTQYF. The CDR3 bases are TGCAGTGCTAGTCGGCCGGCAGTACTAGCGGGAGGTGTAGGAGATACGCAGTATTTT.

CDR3 protein: CATSTGQGDLNTEAFF. DNA for the CDR3: TGTGCCACCAGCACAGGACAGGGCGATTTGAACACTGAAGCTTTCTTT. V usage is TRBV15 and J usage is TRBJ1-1, with 8 positions matching TRBD1. The germline gives CDR1 LNHNV, CDR2 YYDKDF (reference sequence). The CDR3 has 16 amino acids. The J segment lost 0 bases and the V segment lost 4 bases, leaving 7 bases of the junction unmatched.